What follows are 23 T cell receptor beta chains derived from one specimen sequenced in a study of blood T cell repertoires in COVID-19. Clones were read by immunoSEQ multiplex PCR, and TCRdb kept only the in-frame ones, dropping some. The table includes about 380,000 clones, approximately 80% detected once. Sequenced: peripheral blood. The receptors were sampled from a human donor with acute or convalescent COVID-19. The donor label of this sample is uncertain.

This sequence joins TRBV19 and TRBJ1-2, with D hard to call. Germline V gives CDR1 LNHDA, CDR2 SQIVND (reference sequence). The CDR3 consists of 12 residues. The V end lost 7 bases, the J end lost 3 bases, and 9 bases lay between the germline ends. The CDR3 region has the DNA TGTGCCAGTATGGCACGGGACTATGGCTACACCTTC. It is translated as CASMARDYGYTF. Combining the CDR3 with reference TRBV19 and TRBJ1-2 gives the whole variable domain DGGITQSPKYLFRKEGQNVTLSCEQNLNHDAMYWYRQDPGQGLRLIYYSQIVNDFQKGDIAEGYSVSREKKESFPLTVTSAQKNPTAFYLCASMARDYGYTFGSGTRLTVV.

This chain uses TRBV7-9 with TRBJ1-5; no reliable D call. Between the trimmed V and J ends, which lost 3 bases and 5 bases, there was a span of 8 bases. The CDR3 covers 13 residues. In germline, CDR1 is SEHNR, CDR2 FQNEAQ (reference sequence). The chain's CDR3 is CASSLGAYQPQHF. Written as DNA, the CDR3 is TGTGCCAGCAGCTTGGGAGCGTATCAGCCCCAGCATTTT. Using reference TRBV7-9 and TRBJ1-5 for the parts outside the CDR3, the full variable domain is DTGVSQNPRHKITKRGQNVTFRCDPISEHNRLYWYRQTLGQGPEFLTYFQNEAQLEKSRLLSDRFSAERPKGSFSTLEIQRTEQGDSAMYLCASSLGAYQPQHFGDGTRLSIL.

V gene TRBV5-1 combines with J gene TRBJ2-7; TRBD1 matches 7 bases. The germline V gene encodes CDR1 SGHRS and CDR2 YFSETQ. Losses at the gene ends were 4 bases for V and 5 bases for J; bases not matched to a gene: 6. This CDR3 is built from 13 residues. This CDR3 is CASSTGTADEQYF. CDR3 DNA: TGCGCCAGCAGCACCGGGACAGCGGACGAGCAGTACTTC. Together with reference TRBV5-1 and TRBJ2-7, the CDR3 gives the full variable domain: KAGVTQTPRYLIKTRGQQVTLSCSPISGHRSVSWYQQTPGQGLQFLFEYFSETQRNKGNFPGRFSGRQFSNSRSEMNVSTLELGDSALYLCASSTGTADEQYFGPGTRLTVT.

The chain carries TRBV7-8 and TRBJ1-2; 11 nucleotides match TRBD1. This CDR3 spans 17 amino acids. CDR1 is SGHVS and CDR2 is FQNEAQ in the germline V gene. Trimming cost V 5 bases and J 8 bases; bases outside gene matches: 16. The CDR3 DNA reads as TGTGCCAGCAGCCGAGTCTCGGGACAGGGGGGGACCGGCGGCTACACCTTC. Protein product: CASSRVSGQGGTGGYTF.

In its sample, this clone was seen once. The V and J genes are TRBV19 and TRBJ1-1, with TRBD1 matching over 7 bases. Looked up from germline, CDR1 is LNHDA and CDR2 is SQIVND (reference sequence). This CDR3 region has 14 residues. J gave up 0 bases and V 7 bases, and 5 bases lay outside the gene matches. CDR3 protein: CASTPGTVNTEAFF. DNA of the CDR3: TGTGCCAGTACCCCTGGGACAGTGAACACTGAAGCTTTCTTT.

This chain connects TRBV7-9 to TRBJ1-4; D is uncertain. Trimming left V 2 bases short and J 8 bases short, with 9 bases between. Germline V gene data show CDR1 as SEHNR and CDR2 as FQNEAQ (reference sequence). The CDR3 covers 13 residues. The DNA of the CDR3 is TGTGCCAGCAGCTTAATACAGACAGAAAAACTGTTTTTT. Residues: CASSLIQTEKLFF.

The rearrangement joins TRBV19 to TRBJ1-2; 8 bases map to TRBD1. The CDR3 spans 15 residues. V lost 5 bases, J lost 8 bases, and 13 bases stayed unmatched. Per the germline V gene, CDR1 is LNHDA and CDR2 is SQIVND (reference sequence). Here the CDR3 DNA reads TGTGCCAGTAGTTCCAGGGGGCGAAGCGTTACAGGCTACACCTTC. This encodes CASSSRGRSVTGYTF.

V usage is TRBV5-4 and J usage is TRBJ2-2; unclear D gene. The V end lost 1 base, the J end lost 4 bases, and 8 bases lay between the germline ends. Looked up from germline, CDR1 is SGHNT and CDR2 is YYREEE (reference sequence). This CDR3 is 14 amino acids long. CDR3 sequence: CASSLYSGTGELFF. As DNA, the CDR3 is TGTGCCAGCAGCTTGTACTCTGGCACCGGGGAGCTGTTTTTT.

With regard to this clone: Other DNA sequences in this sample translate to the same CDR3. The CDR3 here is CASSLAGYTEAFF. CDR3 coding DNA: TGCGCCAGCAGCCTAGCGGGCTACACTGAAGCTTTCTTT. The chain is built from TRBV5-1 and TRBJ1-1; D is unclear. Germline V CDR1 and CDR2: SGHRS, YFSETQ. V lost 4 bases and J 3 bases, leaving 10 bases between the germline ends. CDR3 length: 13 amino acids.

The sample holds one count of this clone. V and J are TRBV6-5 and TRBJ1-2; D remains ambiguous. Deletions cut 3 bases from V and 4 bases from J, with 12 bases between. Germline V CDR1 and CDR2: MNHEY, SVGAGI. CDR3 length: 14 amino acids. The CDR3 loop is CASSYNPPVYGYTF. The CDR3 coding sequence is TGTGCCAGCAGTTATAATCCACCGGTCTATGGCTACACCTTC.

This chain uses TRBV18 with TRBJ1-4, with a tentative D call TRBD1 (5 bases). The CDR3 runs 16 residues. Germline CDR1 is KGHSH and CDR2 is LQKENI. Between the trimmed V and J ends, which lost 3 bases and 8 bases, there was a span of 19 bases. CDR3 nucleotides: TGTGCCAGCTCACCGAGAGCACAGGCTTCGGAGGAAAAACTGTTTTTT. Translation gives CASSPRAQASEEKLFF.

This sequence joins TRBV27 and TRBJ2-3, with 9 bases lining up with TRBD1. Trimming at V came to 7 bases and at J to 5 bases, leaving 13 bases not matched to a gene. This CDR3 contains 16 residues. Germline CDR1 is MNHEY and CDR2 is SMNVEV (reference sequence). The CDR3 bases are TGTGCCAGCAACCAAAACCGATACAGGGGGCAAGATACGCAGTATTTT. This translates into CASNQNRYRGQDTQYF.

Comment on this clone: In the same sample, other DNA sequences code for this CDR3. This rearrangement joins TRBV19 to TRBJ1-1; D uncertain. Germline V lookup: CDR1 LNHDA, CDR2 SQIVND (reference sequence). The V gene lost 3 bases and the J gene lost 1 base, with 6 bases spanning the gap. The CDR3 length is 13 residues. DNA for the CDR3: TGTGCCAGTAGTATCGGTGCGAACACTGAAGCTTTCTTT. It is translated as CASSIGANTEAFF.

For this clone: A junction end diverges from the germline sequence, so it may reflect a read error. The CDR3 bases are TGTGCCAGCAGCTTAGAGTCAGCGGGAGGGCCCACCAGGGAGCTGTTTTTT. Translated: CASSLESAGGPTRELFF. The chain employs TRBV7-9 and TRBJ2-2; 10 positions match TRBD2. Germline V gene sequence: CDR1 SEHNR, CDR2 FQNEAQ (reference sequence). The CDR3 has 17 amino acids.

The chain uses TRBV7-9 and TRBJ1-4; D remains ambiguous. Trimming left V 5 bases short and J 8 bases short, with 15 bases between. The germline gives CDR1 SEHNR, CDR2 FQNEAQ (reference sequence). The CDR3 sequence is 14 residues long. Here the CDR3 DNA reads TGTGCCAGCAGCCAAGATTACACCGGGGAAAAACTGTTTTTT. This sequence encodes CASSQDYTGEKLFF.

The chain uses TRBV29-1 and TRBJ1-2, with D uncertain. Germline CDR1 and CDR2: SQVTM and ANQGSEA. CDR3 size: 11 residues. The CDR3 DNA reads as TGCACCTCGGCAGGCCGCGATGGCTACACCTTC. Amino acids: CTSAGRDGYTF. Looking up the rest from reference TRBV29-1 and TRBJ1-2 gives the full variable domain: SAVISQKPSRDICQRGTSLTIQCQVDSQVTMMFWYRQQPGQSLTLIATANQGSEATYESGFVIDKFPISRPNLTFSTLTVSNMSPEDSSIYLCTSAGRDGYTFGSGTRLTVV.

This chain joins TRBV18 and TRBJ2-1; 11 bases map to TRBD2. Trimming cost V 0 bases and J 4 bases; bases outside gene matches: 5. The CDR3 runs 17 residues. Germline V lookup: CDR1 KGHSH, CDR2 LQKENI. Here the CDR3 reads CASSPPVGTSGYNEQFF. In nucleotides, the CDR3 is TGTGCCAGCTCACCACCCGTCGGGACTAGCGGTTACAATGAGCAGTTCTTC. Full variable domain (outside the CDR3, taken from reference TRBV18 and TRBJ2-1): NAGVMQNPRHLVRRRGQEARLRCSPMKGHSHVYWYRQLPEEGLKFMVYLQKENIIDESGMPKERFSAEFPKEGPSILRIQQVVRGDSAAYFCASSPPVGTSGYNEQFFGPGTRLTVL.

This clone came up a few times. Written as DNA, the CDR3 is TGTGCCAGTAGTATATGGCAGGTGGGCTTTGGTCAGCCCCAGCATTTT. This translates into CASSIWQVGFGQPQHF. The V and J genes are TRBV19 and TRBJ1-5; no reliable D call. The ends were cut back, 2 bases at V and 6 bases at J, with 17 bases in the middle. Germline assignment: CDR1 LNHDA and CDR2 SQIVND (reference sequence). The CDR3 runs 16 residues.

This rearrangement joins TRBV5-8 to TRBJ2-7, with TRBD2 matching over 9 bases. V was clipped by 2 bases and J by 2 bases; unmatched bases: 5. This CDR3 region has 15 residues. Germline CDR1 SGHTS, CDR2 YDEGEE. Here the CDR3 reads CASSFPAGGAYEQYF. CDR3 DNA sequence: TGTGCCAGCAGCTTCCCAGCGGGAGGCGCCTACGAGCAGTACTTC.

The chain combines TRBV5-4 with TRBJ2-1; the match to TRBD2 covers 12 bases. Germline CDR1 SGHNT, CDR2 YYREEE (reference sequence). The J segment lost 5 bases and the V segment lost 4 bases, leaving 7 bases of the junction unmatched. CDR3 length: 16 residues. In DNA form, the CDR3 reads TGTGCCAGCAGCGCTCCGGGACTAGCGGGCCACAATGAGCAGTTCTTC. Translation: CASSAPGLAGHNEQFF.

This clone was found a few times. J is TRBJ1-1 and V is TRBV18; tentatively, D is TRBD1 (6 bases). This CDR3 has 14 residues. Trimming pared 1 base from V and 4 bases from J, leaving 10 bases between. Germline CDR1 and CDR2: KGHSH and LQKENI. CDR3 nucleotide sequence: TGTGCCAGCTCACCACTCACAGGGCTCACTGAAGCTTTCTTT. It yields the protein CASSPLTGLTEAFF.

This clone appeared many times. The genes are TRBV6-5 and TRBJ1-1; tentatively, D is TRBD1 (6 bases). CDR3 size: 13 residues. Trimming stripped 6 bases from V and 6 bases from J, with 14 bases between. CDR1 and CDR2 from the germline V gene are MNHEY and SVGAGI. The CDR3 protein is CASSYIQGAEAFF. The CDR3 DNA is TGTGCCAGCAGCTATATACAGGGCGCTGAAGCTTTCTTT.

CDR3 loop: CASSLGGSGTYEQYF. In DNA, the CDR3 is TGTGCCAGCAGCTTAGGGGGCAGCGGCACCTACGAGCAGTACTTC. The J gene is TRBJ2-7, the V gene TRBV28, with 7 bases aligning to TRBD1. Germline-derived CDR1 and CDR2 are MDHEN and SYDVKM. Trimming at V came to 6 bases and at J to 2 bases, leaving 10 bases not matched to a gene. The CDR3 spans 15 residues.